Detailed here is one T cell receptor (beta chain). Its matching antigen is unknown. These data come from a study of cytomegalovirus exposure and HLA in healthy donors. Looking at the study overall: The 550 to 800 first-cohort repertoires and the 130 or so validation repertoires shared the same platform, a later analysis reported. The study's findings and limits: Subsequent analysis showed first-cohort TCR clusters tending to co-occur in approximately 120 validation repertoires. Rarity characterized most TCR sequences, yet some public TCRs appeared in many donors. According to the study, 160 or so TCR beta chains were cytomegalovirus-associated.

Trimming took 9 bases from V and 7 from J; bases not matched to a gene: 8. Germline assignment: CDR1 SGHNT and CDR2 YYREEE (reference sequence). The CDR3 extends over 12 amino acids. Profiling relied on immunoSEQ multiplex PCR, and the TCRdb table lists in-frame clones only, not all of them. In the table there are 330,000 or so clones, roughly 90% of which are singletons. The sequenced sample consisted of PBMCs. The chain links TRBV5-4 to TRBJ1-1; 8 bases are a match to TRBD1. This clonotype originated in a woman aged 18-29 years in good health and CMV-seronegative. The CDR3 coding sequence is TGTGCCATAAAGGACAGGGAGCATGAAGCTTTCTTT. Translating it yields CAIKDREHEAFF.